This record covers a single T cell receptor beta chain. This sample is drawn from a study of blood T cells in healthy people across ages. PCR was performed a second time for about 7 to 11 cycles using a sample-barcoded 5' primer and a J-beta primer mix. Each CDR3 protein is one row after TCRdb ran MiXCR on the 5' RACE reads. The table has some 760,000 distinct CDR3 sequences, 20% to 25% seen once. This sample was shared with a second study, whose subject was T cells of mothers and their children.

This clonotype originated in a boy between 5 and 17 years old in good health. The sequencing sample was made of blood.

CDR3 bases: TGTGCCAGCAGTTACGGGACTCATATTTACGAGCAGTACTTC. Translated: CASSYGTHIYEQYF. The chain has TRBV6-2 or TRBV6-3 and TRBJ2-7, with D perhaps TRBD2 (6 bases). The V gene's germline CDR1 is MNHEY and CDR2 SVGEGT. V was pared by 2 bases and J by 4 bases, with 12 bases between. CDR3 size: 14 residues.